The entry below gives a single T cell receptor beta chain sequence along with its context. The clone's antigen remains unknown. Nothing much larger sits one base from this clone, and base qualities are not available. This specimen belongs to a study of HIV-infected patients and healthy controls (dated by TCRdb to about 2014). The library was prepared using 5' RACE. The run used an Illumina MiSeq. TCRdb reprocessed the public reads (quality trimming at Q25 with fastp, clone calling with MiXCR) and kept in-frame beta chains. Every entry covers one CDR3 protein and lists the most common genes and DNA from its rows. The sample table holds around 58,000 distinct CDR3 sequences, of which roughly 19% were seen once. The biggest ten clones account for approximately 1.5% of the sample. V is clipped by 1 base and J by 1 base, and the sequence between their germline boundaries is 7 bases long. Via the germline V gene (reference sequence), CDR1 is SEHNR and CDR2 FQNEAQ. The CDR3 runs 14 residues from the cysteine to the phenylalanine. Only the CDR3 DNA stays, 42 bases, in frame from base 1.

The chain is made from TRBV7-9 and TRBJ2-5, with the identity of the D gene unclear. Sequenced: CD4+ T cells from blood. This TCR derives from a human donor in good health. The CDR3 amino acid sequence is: CASSLGGIQETQYF. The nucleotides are TGTGCCAGCAGCTTAGGGGGTATCCAAGAGACCCAGTACTTC.